This TCR beta chain was identified during a study of T cell responses to AZD1222 COVID-19 vaccine. Overall study results and limits: Of spike-specific TCRs, nearly half reportedly target regions left unmutated in variants. Only a handful of AZD1222 recipients were seropositive at baseline.

This clone has just one count. Its antigen is unknown. CDR3 length: 14 residues. Trimming took 4 bases from V and 0 from J, leaving 9 bases between them. The germline V gene encodes CDR1 SGHRS and CDR2 YFSETQ. Profiled with immunoSEQ multiplex PCR; TCRdb holds only in-frame clones, not every one. The table records fewer than 200,000 clones, around 90% of them present only once. The chain is built from TRBV5-1 and TRBJ2-3, with D perhaps matching TRBD2 (5 bases). The TCR originated in an adult who received the AZD1222 COVID-19 vaccine. Sequenced material: peripheral blood, taken 28 days after the second AZD1222 dose. The CDR3 loop reads CASSKGGSTDTQYF. The CDR3 DNA follows: TGCGCCAGCAGCAAAGGAGGTAGCACAGATACGCAGTATTTT.